The clone carrying this T cell receptor beta chain has a handful of counts. Its antigen is not known. This entry is derived from a study of beta chain features in type 1 diabetes. The overall study: The examined sorted cells totaled approximately 110 million across samples.

What was sequenced were expressed TCRB transcripts, since all of the isolated RNA had been reverse transcribed. TCRdb's table, derived via immunoSEQ multiplex PCR, lists solely in-frame clones and lacks some. The data hold about 270,000 clones, with roughly 15% observed a single time. Study findings and constraints: Although PCR might favor shorter templates, it would do so equally in patients and controls. People with Type 1 diabetes carried modestly yet significantly shorter TCRB CDR3s in all four CD4+ subsets. Type 1 diabetes patients showed fewer insertions and more deletions at VDJ junctions.

The V gene end was trimmed by 4 bases and the J gene end by 0 bases; junction bases not matched to a gene: 9. This CDR3 contains 17 residues. Germline V gives CDR1 SGHRS, CDR2 YFSETQ. What was sequenced was naive CD4+ T cells from blood. V gene TRBV5-1 combines with J gene TRBJ2-3; 9 bases match TRBD2. The TCR sequence derives from a woman aged 35 to 49 in good health. In DNA form, the CDR3 reads TGCGCCAGCAGCCCGGAGCTGCTAGCGGGGAGCACAGATACGCAGTATTTT. It specifies CASSPELLAGSTDTQYF.